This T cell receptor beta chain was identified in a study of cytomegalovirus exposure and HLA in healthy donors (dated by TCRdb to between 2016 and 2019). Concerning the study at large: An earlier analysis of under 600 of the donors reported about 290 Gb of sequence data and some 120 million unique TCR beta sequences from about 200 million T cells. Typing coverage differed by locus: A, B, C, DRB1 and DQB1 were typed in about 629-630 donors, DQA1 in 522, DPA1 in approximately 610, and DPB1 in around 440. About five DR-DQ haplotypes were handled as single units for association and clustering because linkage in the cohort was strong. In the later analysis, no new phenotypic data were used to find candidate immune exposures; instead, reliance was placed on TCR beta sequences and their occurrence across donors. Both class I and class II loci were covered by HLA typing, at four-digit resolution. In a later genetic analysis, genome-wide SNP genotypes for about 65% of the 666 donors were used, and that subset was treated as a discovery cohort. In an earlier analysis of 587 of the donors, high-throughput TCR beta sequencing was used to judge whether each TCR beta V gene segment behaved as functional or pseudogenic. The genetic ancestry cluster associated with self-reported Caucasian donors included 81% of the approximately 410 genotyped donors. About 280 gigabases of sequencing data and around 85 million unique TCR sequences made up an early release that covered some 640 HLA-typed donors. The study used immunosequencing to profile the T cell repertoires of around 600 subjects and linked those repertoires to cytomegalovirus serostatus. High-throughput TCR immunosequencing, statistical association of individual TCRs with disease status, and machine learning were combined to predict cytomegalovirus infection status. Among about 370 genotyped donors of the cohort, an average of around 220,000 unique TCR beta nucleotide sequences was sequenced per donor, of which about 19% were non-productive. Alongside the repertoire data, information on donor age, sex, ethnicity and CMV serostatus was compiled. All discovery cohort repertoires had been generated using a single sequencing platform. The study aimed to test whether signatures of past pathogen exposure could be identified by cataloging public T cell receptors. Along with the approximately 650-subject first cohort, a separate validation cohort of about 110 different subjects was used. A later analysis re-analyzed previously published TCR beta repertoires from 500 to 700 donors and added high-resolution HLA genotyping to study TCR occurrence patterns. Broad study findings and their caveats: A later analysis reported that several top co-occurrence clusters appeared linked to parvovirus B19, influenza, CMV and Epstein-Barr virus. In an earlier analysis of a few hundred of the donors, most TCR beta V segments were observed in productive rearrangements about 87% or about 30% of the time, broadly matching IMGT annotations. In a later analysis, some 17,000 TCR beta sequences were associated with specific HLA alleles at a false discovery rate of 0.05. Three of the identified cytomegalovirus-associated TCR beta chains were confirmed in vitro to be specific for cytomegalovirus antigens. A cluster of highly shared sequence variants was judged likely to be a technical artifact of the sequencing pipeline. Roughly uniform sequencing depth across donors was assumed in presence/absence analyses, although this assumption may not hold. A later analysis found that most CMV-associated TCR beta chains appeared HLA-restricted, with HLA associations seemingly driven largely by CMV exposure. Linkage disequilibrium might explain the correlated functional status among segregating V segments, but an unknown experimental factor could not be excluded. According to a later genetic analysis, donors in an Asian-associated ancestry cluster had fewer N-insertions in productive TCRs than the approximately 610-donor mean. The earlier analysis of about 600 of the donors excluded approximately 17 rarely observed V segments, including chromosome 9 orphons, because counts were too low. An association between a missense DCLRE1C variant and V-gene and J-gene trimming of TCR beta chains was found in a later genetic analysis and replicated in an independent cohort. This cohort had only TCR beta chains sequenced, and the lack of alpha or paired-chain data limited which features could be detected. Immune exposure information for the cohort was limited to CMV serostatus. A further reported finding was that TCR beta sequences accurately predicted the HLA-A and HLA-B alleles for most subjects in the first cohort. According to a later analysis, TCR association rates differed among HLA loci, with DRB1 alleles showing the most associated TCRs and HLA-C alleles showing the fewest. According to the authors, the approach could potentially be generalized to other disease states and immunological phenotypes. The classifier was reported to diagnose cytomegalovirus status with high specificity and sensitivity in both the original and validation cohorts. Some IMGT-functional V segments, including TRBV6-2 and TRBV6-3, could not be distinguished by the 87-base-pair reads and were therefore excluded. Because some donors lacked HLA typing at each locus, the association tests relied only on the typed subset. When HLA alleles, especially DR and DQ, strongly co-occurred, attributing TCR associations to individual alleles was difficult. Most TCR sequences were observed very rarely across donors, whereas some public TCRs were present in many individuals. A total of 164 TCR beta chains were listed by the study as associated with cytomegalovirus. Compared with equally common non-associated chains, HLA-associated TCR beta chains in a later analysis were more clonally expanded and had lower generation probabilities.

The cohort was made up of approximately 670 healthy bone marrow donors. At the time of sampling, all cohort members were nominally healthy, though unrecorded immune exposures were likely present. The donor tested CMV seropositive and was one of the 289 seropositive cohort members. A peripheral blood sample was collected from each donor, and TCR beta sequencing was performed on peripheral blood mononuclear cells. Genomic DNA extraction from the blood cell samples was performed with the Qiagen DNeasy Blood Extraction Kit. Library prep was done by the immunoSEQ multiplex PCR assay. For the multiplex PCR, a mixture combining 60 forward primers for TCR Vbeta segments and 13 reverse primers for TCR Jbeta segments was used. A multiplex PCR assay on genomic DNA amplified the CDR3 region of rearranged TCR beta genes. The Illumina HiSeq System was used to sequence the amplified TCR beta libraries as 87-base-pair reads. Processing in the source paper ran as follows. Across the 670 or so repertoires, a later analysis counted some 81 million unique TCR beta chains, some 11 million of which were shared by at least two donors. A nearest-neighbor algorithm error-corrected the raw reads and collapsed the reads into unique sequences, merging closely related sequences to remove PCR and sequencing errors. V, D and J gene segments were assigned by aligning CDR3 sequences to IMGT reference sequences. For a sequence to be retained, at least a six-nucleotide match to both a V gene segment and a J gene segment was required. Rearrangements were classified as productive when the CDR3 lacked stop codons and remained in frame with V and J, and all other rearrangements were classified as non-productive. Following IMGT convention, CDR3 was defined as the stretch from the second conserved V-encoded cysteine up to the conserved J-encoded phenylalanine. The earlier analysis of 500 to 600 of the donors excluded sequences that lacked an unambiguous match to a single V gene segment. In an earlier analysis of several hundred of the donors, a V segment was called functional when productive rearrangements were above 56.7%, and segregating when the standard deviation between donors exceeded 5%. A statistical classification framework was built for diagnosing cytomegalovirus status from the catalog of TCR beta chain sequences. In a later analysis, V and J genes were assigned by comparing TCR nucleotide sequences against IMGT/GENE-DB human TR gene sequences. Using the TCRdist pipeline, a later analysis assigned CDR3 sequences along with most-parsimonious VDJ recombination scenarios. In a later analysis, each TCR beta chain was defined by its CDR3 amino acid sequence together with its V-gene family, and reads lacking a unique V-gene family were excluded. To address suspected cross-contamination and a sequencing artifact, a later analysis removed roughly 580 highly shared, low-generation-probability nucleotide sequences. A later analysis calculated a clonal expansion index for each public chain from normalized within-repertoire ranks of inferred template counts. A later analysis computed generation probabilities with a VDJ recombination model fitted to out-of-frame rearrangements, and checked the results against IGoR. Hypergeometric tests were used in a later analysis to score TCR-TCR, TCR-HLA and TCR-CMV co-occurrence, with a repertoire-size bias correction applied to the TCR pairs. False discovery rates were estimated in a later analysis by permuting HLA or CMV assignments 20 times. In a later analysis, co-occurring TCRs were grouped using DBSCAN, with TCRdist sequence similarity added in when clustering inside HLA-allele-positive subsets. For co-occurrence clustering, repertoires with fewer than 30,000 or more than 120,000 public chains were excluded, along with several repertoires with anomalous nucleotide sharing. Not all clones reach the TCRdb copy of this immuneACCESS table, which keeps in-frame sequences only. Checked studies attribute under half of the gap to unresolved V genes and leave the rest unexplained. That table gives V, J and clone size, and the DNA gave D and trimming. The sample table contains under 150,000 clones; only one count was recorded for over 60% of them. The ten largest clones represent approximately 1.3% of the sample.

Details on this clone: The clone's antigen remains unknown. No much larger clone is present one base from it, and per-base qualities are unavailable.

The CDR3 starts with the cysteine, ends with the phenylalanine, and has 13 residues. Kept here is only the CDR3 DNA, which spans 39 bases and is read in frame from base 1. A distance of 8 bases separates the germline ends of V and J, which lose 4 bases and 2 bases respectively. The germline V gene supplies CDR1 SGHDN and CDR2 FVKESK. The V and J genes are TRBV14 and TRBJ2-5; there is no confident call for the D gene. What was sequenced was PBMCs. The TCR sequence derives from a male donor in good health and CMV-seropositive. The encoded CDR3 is CASSPRLQETQYF. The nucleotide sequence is TGTGCCAGCAGCCCTAGGCTTCAAGAGACCCAGTACTTC.